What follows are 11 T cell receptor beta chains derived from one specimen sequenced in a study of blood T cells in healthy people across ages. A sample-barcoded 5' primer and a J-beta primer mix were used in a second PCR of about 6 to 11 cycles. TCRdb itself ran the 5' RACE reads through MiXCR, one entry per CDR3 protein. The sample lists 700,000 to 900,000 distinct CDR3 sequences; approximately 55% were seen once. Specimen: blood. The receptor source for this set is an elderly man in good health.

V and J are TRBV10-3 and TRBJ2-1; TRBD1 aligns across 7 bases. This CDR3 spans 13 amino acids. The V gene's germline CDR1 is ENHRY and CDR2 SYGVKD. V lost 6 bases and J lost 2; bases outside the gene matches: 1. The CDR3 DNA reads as TGTGCCATCAGCGACAGGGCCTACAATGAGCAGTTCTTC. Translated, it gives CAISDRAYNEQFF.

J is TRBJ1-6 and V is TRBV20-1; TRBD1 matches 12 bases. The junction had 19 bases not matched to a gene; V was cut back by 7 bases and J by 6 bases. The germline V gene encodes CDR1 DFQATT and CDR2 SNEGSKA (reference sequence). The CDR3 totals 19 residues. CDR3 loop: CSGAKTAEGTGGGNSPLHF. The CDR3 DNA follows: TGCAGTGGGGCGAAGACAGCCGAGGGGACAGGGGGCGGTAATTCACCCCTCCACTTT.

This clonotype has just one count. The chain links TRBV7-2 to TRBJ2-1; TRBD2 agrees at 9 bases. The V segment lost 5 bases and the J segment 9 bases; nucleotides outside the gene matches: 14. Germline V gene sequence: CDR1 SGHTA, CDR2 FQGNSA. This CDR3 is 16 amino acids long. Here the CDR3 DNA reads TGTGCCAGCAGCACTCGCGTCCCGGGACTAGCTAGTGAGCAGTTCTTC. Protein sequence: CASSTRVPGLASEQFF.

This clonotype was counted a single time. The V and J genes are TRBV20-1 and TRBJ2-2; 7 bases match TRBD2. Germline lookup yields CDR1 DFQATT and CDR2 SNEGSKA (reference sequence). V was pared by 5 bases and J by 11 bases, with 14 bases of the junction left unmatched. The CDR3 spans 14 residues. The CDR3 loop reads CSARRAGSGGELFF. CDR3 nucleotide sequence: TGCAGTGCTCGTAGAGCGGGATCCGGCGGCGAGCTGTTTTTT.

CDR3 coding DNA: TGCAGTGCTAGAGTGGCTAGCGGAGCCTACGAGCAGTACTTC. Protein: CSARVASGAYEQYF. This chain links TRBV20-1 with TRBJ2-7, with 7 bases lining up with TRBD2. Trimming at V came to 1 base and at J to 2 bases, leaving 5 bases not matched to a gene. From germline, CDR1 is DFQATT and CDR2 SNEGSKA (reference sequence). The CDR3 is made up of 14 amino acids.

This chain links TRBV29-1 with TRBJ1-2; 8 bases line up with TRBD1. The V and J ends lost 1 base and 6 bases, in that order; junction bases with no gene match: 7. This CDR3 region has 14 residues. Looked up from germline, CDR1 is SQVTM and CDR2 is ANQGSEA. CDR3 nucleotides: TGCAGCGTTGAAGGGGGACAGGTCGCCGATGGCTACACCTTC. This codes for CSVEGGQVADGYTF.

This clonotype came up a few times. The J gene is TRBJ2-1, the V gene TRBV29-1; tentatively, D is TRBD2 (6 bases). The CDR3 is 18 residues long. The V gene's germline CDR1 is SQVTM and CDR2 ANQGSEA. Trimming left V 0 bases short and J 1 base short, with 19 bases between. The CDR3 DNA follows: TGCAGCGTTGAAGAAGGCGGTTGGGCGGAGGGGTCCTACAATGAGCAGTTCTTC. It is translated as CSVEEGGWAEGSYNEQFF.

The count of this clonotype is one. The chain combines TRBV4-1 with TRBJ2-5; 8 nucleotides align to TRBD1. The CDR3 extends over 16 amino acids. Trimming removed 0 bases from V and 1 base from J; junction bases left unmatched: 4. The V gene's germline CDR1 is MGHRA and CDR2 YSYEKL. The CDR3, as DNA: TGCGCCAGCAGCCAAGAGGGGACAGGACTCCAAGAGACCCAGTACTTC. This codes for CASSQEGTGLQETQYF.

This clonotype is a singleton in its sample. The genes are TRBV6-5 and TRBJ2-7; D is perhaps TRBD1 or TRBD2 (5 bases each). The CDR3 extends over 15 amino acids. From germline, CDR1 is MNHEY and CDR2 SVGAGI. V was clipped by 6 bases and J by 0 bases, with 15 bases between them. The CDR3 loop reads CASRNGRGDSYEQYF. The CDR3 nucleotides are TGTGCCAGCAGGAACGGACGAGGGGACTCCTACGAGCAGTACTTC.

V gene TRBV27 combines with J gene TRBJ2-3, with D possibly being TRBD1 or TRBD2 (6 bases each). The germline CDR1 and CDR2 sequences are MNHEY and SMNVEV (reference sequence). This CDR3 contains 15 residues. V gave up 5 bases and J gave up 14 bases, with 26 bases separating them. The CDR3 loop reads CASSTRTGAHRDAYF. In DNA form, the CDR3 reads TGTGCCAGCAGTACCAGGACGGGGGCACACAGAGACGCGTATTTT.

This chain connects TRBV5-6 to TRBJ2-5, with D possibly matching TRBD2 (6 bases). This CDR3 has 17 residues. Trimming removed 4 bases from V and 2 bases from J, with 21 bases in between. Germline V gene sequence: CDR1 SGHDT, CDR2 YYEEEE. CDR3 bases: TGTGCCAGCAGCCGAGTCCGGGGAGGAGGGGAACAAGAGACCCAGTACTTC. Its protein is CASSRVRGGGEQETQYF. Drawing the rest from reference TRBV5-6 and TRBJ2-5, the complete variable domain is DAGVTQSPTHLIKTRGQQVTLRCSPKSGHDTVSWYQQALGQGPQFIFQYYEEEERQRGNFPDRFSGHQFPNYSSELNVNALLLGDSALYLCASSRVRGGGEQETQYFGPGTRLLVL.